These 16 T cell receptor beta chains originate from one sample sequenced in a study of control samples from healthy donors and cancer patients. Sequenced by immunoSEQ multiplex PCR; TCRdb stores in-frame clones only, minus some. The sample holds tens of thousands of clones, roughly 87% seen once. What was sequenced was blood. Receptors originate from a woman between 50 and 59 years old in good health.

This chain uses TRBV14 with TRBJ2-1; D gene unclear. The V gene lost 2 bases and the J gene lost 4 bases, with 9 bases spanning the gap. The CDR3 extends over 14 amino acids. Germline CDR1 and CDR2: SGHDN and FVKESK. The CDR3 spells CASSQSRFYNEQFF. CDR3 nucleotides: TGTGCCAGCAGCCAAAGTAGGTTTTACAATGAGCAGTTCTTC.

This rearrangement joins TRBV5-5 to TRBJ1-2; D is perhaps TRBD1 (5 bases). The CDR3 extends over 13 amino acids. The germline gives CDR1 SGHKS, CDR2 YYEKEE (reference sequence). V was shortened by 2 bases and J by 8 bases, with 13 bases between the two germline ends. The CDR3 coding sequence is TGTGCCAGCAGCTTAGGGCAGGGTTGGGGCTACACCTTC. This translates into CASSLGQGWGYTF.

The rearrangement joins TRBV24-1 to TRBJ2-1, with 7 bases lining up with TRBD1. Unmatched junction bases numbered 11, after V lost 4 bases and J lost 9 bases. This CDR3 region has 15 residues. The germline gives CDR1 KGHDR, CDR2 SFDVKD. The CDR3 nucleotides read TGTGCCACCAGTGACTCCAATAAGTCAGGGGGTGAGCAGTTCTTC. Translation gives CATSDSNKSGGEQFF.

The chain combines TRBV6-2 or TRBV6-3 with TRBJ2-3, with a weak D call TRBD1 (6 bases). CDR3 length equals 15 residues. V was shortened by 5 bases and J by 3 bases, with 15 bases between the two germline ends. Germline V gene data show CDR1 as MNHEY and CDR2 as SVGEGT. The CDR3 spells CASSDSRGETDTQYF. The CDR3 region has the DNA TGTGCCAGCAGTGATTCCAGGGGTGAGACAGATACGCAGTATTTT.

The chain has TRBV4-1 and TRBJ2-3; TRBD2 aligns across 15 bases. V trimming: 5 bases; J trimming: 4 bases; junction bases outside the gene matches: 10. Germline CDR1 and CDR2: MGHRA and YSYEKL. The CDR3 spans 18 residues. DNA of the CDR3: TGCGCCAGCAGCGAAGGACTAGCGGGAGGGCCAATCGCAGATACGCAGTATTTT. Amino acid sequence: CASSEGLAGGPIADTQYF.

This sequence joins TRBV2 and TRBJ2-3; D is possibly TRBD2 (6 bases). Trimming left V 4 bases short and J 3 bases short, with 20 bases between. The CDR3 runs 17 residues. CDR1 and CDR2 (germline): SNHLY, FYNNEI. The CDR3 nucleotides are TGTGCCAGCAGTGCCCGGGGGTCAGTGGGGTTGACAGATACGCAGTATTTT. Translation gives CASSARGSVGLTDTQYF.

The chain couples TRBV5-1 to TRBJ2-3, with 12 bases matching TRBD2. Germline values: CDR1 SGHRS, CDR2 YFSETQ. J was trimmed by 4 bases and V by 4 bases; bases with no gene match: 10. The CDR3 has 17 residues. CDR3 nucleotides: TGCGCCAGCAGCAGCGCTAGCGGGAGGGCCGGGGCAGATACGCAGTATTTT. Translated: CASSSASGRAGADTQYF.

This chain uses TRBV10-2 with TRBJ1-2; D not certain. This CDR3 comprises 13 residues. The V gene lost 3 bases and the J gene lost 4 bases, with 9 bases spanning the gap. CDR1 WSHSY and CDR2 SAAADI come from the germline V gene. CDR3 protein: CASSDASPYGYTF. DNA of the CDR3: TGCGCCAGCAGTGACGCTTCCCCCTATGGCTACACCTTC.

The sample holds one count of this clone. The same CDR3 arises from other DNA sequences in this sample as well. V gene TRBV5-5 combines with J gene TRBJ2-1, with 11 bases fitting TRBD2. CDR1 SGHKS and CDR2 YYEKEE come from the germline V gene (reference sequence). CDR3 length equals 14 residues. The junction had 7 bases not matched to a gene; V was cut back by 1 base and J by 13 bases. In DNA, the CDR3 is TGTGCCAGCAGCTTGACTAGCGGGAGTGTTGAACAGTTCTTC. Translation: CASSLTSGSVEQFF.

The table lists this clone with a few counts. CDR3: CASSPAGGKGNTIYF. The DNA of the CDR3 is TGTGCCAGCAGCCCGGCGGGGGGCAAAGGAAACACCATATATTTT. The gene calls are TRBV7-2 and TRBJ1-3; D is possibly TRBD1 (6 bases). This CDR3 is 15 amino acids long. The germline V gene encodes CDR1 SGHTA and CDR2 FQGNSA. V lost 5 bases and J 4 bases, leaving 15 bases between the germline ends.

V usage is TRBV5-8 and J usage is TRBJ1-2; possibly TRBD1 for D (6 bases). The CDR3 totals 15 residues. V was clipped by 5 bases and J by 7 bases, with 21 bases between them. CDR1 SGHTS and CDR2 YDEGEE come from the germline V gene. The CDR3, as DNA: TGTGCCAGCAGACTGACTAGCAGGGGTGGGGCTGGCTACACCTTC. It translates to CASRLTSRGGAGYTF.

This clone was picked up a small number of times. The V call is TRBV6-5, the J call TRBJ1-6; 8 positions agree with TRBD1. From germline, CDR1 is MNHEY and CDR2 SVGAGI. V shed 7 bases, J shed 10 bases, and the junction held 12 bases outside the gene matches. There are 15 residues in the CDR3. This chain's CDR3 is CASIEMTGESSPLHF. The CDR3 nucleotides are TGTGCCAGCATAGAAATGACAGGGGAAAGCTCACCCCTCCACTTT.

V and J are TRBV12-3 or TRBV12-4 and TRBJ2-5, with D hard to call. Trimming took off 6 bases at V and 6 bases at J, with 8 bases between the two ends. The CDR3 is 11 amino acids. CDR3: CASSSTQTQYF. The CDR3 coding sequence is TGTGCCAGCAGCTCCACCCAGACCCAGTACTTC.

There are a few counts of this clone. The chain joins TRBV6-2 or TRBV6-3 to TRBJ2-7, with TRBD2 matching 12 bases. The germline V gene has CDR1 MNHEY and CDR2 SVGEGT. This CDR3 is built from 14 residues. Trimming took 5 bases from V and 2 from J; bases not matched to a gene: 1. The CDR3: CASSLAGGAYEQYF. CDR3 in DNA: TGTGCCAGCAGTCTAGCGGGAGGGGCCTACGAGCAGTACTTC.

With regard to this clone: One junction end disagrees with the germline gene, perhaps due to a read error. The sample contains more than one DNA sequence encoding this CDR3. The chain links TRBV4-2 to TRBJ2-3; 14 bases agree with TRBD2. The CDR3 loop spans 19 amino acids. The germline gives CDR1 LGHNA, CDR2 YNFKEQ. The CDR3 DNA follows: TGTGCCAGCAGCCAAGATCGACGAGGGACTAGCGGGAGCACGGATACGCAGTATTTT. As protein: CASSQDRRGTSGSTDTQYF.

CDR3 protein: CASSYSSQGNTEAFF. CDR3 bases: TGTGCCAGCAGTTACTCTTCACAGGGGAACACTGAAGCTTTCTTT. The chain joins TRBV6-5 to TRBJ1-1; possible D gene TRBD1, 6 bases. V lost 0 bases and J 1 base, leaving 9 bases between the germline ends. Germline V CDR1 and CDR2: MNHEY, SVGAGI. This CDR3 is 15 amino acids long.